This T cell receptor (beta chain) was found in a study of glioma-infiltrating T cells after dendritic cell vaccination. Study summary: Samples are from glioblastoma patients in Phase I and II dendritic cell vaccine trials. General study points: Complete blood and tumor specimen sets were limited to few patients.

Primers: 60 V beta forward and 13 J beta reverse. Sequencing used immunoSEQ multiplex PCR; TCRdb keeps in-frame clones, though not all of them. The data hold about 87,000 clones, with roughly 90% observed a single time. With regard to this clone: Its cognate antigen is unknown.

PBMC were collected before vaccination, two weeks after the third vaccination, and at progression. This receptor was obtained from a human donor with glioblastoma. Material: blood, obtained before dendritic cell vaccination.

The CDR3 DNA reads as TGTGCCAGCAGCCGAAACAGGGGTCCGTACCAAGAGACCCAGTACTTC. Its protein is CASSRNRGPYQETQYF. The chain couples TRBV7-9 to TRBJ2-5; 7 bases are a match to TRBD1. Trimming removed 5 bases from V and 0 bases from J; junction bases left unmatched: 9. Per germline, CDR1 SEHNR and CDR2 FQNEAQ (reference sequence). This CDR3 region has 16 residues.